Reported below is one T cell receptor (beta chain). These data originate in a study of regulatory T cells in long-lasting Graves disease. Time point described: persistent/refractory GD, antithyroid drugs over 5 years with positive TRAb. The TCR library was made from RNA extracted from PBMCs. The source of the patients was an endocrinology department in Xi'an, China. Germline values: CDR1 DFQATT, CDR2 SNEGSKA (reference sequence). This CDR3 spans 14 amino acids. Unmatched junction bases numbered 5, after V lost 5 bases and J lost 5 bases. According to the study, TCR beta libraries were built with iRepertoire HTBI primers and CDR3-region Arm-PCR. In the study's own analysis: Across the samples, identification revealed about 62 TRBV and 13 to 15 TRBJ segments. TCRdb called the multiplex PCR reads again in MiXCR, with one record for every CDR3 protein. These V and J calls rely on TCRdb rather than the paper's analysis. The sample has about 450,000 distinct CDR3 sequences; about 25% are singletons.

Sequenced material: peripheral blood mononuclear cells (PBMCs), taken when the disease was refractory, from a patient treated with antithyroid drugs. The TCR originated in a female donor with Graves disease. The chain uses TRBV20-1 and TRBJ2-2, with 10 bases matching TRBD2. In nucleotides, the CDR3 is TGCAGTGCTGAAAGCGGGGGGGGAACCGGGGAGCTGTTTTTT. It translates to CSAESGGGTGELFF.